Sequencing of this T cell receptor (beta chain) was carried out in a study of vaccination effects on CD4 cells after COVID-19. Looking at the study overall: Samples were given by two convalescent patients 16 days and one week before vaccination.

It was after around eleven days of culture that CD4+ T cells were isolated. PCR-confirmed SARS-CoV-2 infection occurred in the person between March and December 2020. Method: immunoSEQ multiplex PCR; TCRdb's copy keeps in-frame clones and lacks some. The data contain approximately 60,000 clones, about two thirds of them singletons. The ends were cut back, 2 bases at V and 0 bases at J, with 12 bases in the middle. Per the germline V gene, CDR1 is SGHDT and CDR2 is YYEEEE. The CDR3 consists of 16 residues. The table lists this clone with a few counts. The antigen remains undetermined. This clonotype was obtained from a human donor who had a prior SARS-CoV-2 infection. The genes are TRBV5-6 and TRBJ1-3; D uncertain. This specimen was CD4+ T cells from PBMCs cultured without peptide, taken before COVID-19 vaccination. The CDR3 region is CASSLPRQTSGNTIYF. CDR3 coding DNA: TGTGCCAGCAGCTTACCGCGACAAACCTCTGGAAACACCATATATTTT.